This note documents a single T cell receptor (beta chain) sequence. Its antigen is as yet unknown. V trimming: 5 bases; J trimming: 6 bases; junction bases outside the gene matches: 6. Germline CDR1 reads SGHNT; CDR2 reads YENEEA. The CDR3 runs 14 residues. This specimen comes from a study of T cells in tumors after PD-1 blockade. The study's findings and limits: Peripheral recruitment is suggested, as some novel exhausted tumor clones were in pre-treatment blood.

Only in-frame clones appear in the TCRdb table, and some are missing; sequencing was by immunoSEQ multiplex PCR. This sample has 30,000 to 40,000 clones, with around 80% found just once. The starting material was PBMCs, obtained before anti-PD-1 treatment. The receptor comes from a human donor with basal cell carcinoma. V and J are TRBV11-3 and TRBJ2-1, with TRBD1 identical over 8 bases. The CDR3, as DNA: TGTGCCAGCAGCCCAGGGGGCTGGGGCAATGAGCAGTTCTTC. Its translation is CASSPGGWGNEQFF.